This TCR beta chain came from a study of Ad26.COV2.S vaccination and SARS-CoV-2 variants. Only in-frame clones appear in the TCRdb table, and some are missing; sequencing was by immunoSEQ multiplex PCR. The profile covers about 680,000 clones, with approximately 88% appearing a single time and over 1.3% taken by the ten largest. The CDR3 runs 15 residues. Per the germline V gene, CDR1 is MNHNS and CDR2 is SASEGT. Germline trimming cut 3 bases from V and 9 bases from J; bases unmatched to any gene: 10. Treatment reported: some 20 received Ad26.COV2.S at low or high dose, single or two shots; a few received placebo; per-sample allocation not given. Sampling took place 63 days after the first vaccine or placebo injection. As its vector, the vaccine had Ad26, which expressed Wuhan-strain SARS-CoV-2 spike. General study findings and limits: Vaccine and placebo recipients had similar non-spike TCR breadth.

Note on this clone: Its antigen is not identified.

J is TRBJ2-1 and V is TRBV6-1; TRBD1 agrees at 8 bases. The clonotype was recovered from a person between 18 and 65 years old who received the Ad26.COV2.S COVID-19 vaccine or a placebo. The sequencing here drew on peripheral blood, taken in a trial of Ad26.COV2.S vaccine versus placebo. In DNA form, the CDR3 reads TGTGCCAGCAGTGAGGGACAGGTGAGGAGCAGTGAGCAGTTCTTC. Protein: CASSEGQVRSSEQFF.